A single sample gave rise to the 23 T cell receptor beta chains below, sequenced in a study of blood T cell repertoires in COVID-19. Generated by immunoSEQ multiplex PCR, the TCRdb table keeps only in-frame clones and is missing some. The data hold about 87,000 clones, with about 87% observed a single time. Sequences were obtained from peripheral blood. The source is a man between 40 and 49 years old with acute or convalescent COVID-19.

The chain recombines TRBV6-5 with TRBJ2-7; 11 positions match TRBD1. V dropped 6 bases and J dropped 0; count of bases not matched to a gene: 4. CDR1 and CDR2 from the germline V gene are MNHEY and SVGAGI. CDR3 size: 15 residues. Here the CDR3 reads CASRDGQGASYEQYF. CDR3 DNA sequence: TGTGCCAGCAGGGATGGACAGGGGGCCTCCTACGAGCAGTACTTC.

The chain is built from TRBV11-2 and TRBJ2-7; 12 bases fit TRBD2. V gave up 1 base and J gave up 2 bases; unmatched junction bases: 12. Germline assignment: CDR1 SGHAT and CDR2 FQNNGV. The CDR3 is made up of 19 amino acids. CDR3 in amino acids: CASSLGLRGLAGKTYEQYF. The CDR3 nucleotides read TGTGCCAGCAGCTTAGGCCTGCGGGGACTAGCGGGCAAGACCTACGAGCAGTACTTC. Based on the CDR3 plus reference TRBV11-2 and TRBJ2-7, the full variable domain is EAGVAQSPRYKIIEKRQSVAFWCNPISGHATLYWYQQILGQGPKLLIQFQNNGVVDDSQLPKDRFSAERLKGVDSTLKIQPAKLEDSAVYLCASSLGLRGLAGKTYEQYFGPGTRLTVT.

This chain connects TRBV27 to TRBJ2-2; 7 bases agree with TRBD2. Trimming took 0 bases from V and 4 from J; bases not matched to a gene: 5. Germline CDR1 and CDR2: MNHEY and SMNVEV (reference sequence). This CDR3 is built from 16 residues. CDR3 nucleotide sequence: TGTGCCAGCAGTTTATCTAGCGGGCCTACCACCGGGGAGCTGTTTTTT. Amino acid sequence: CASSLSSGPTTGELFF.

The chain carries TRBV27 and TRBJ1-3; 7 bases agree with TRBD1. The V and J ends lost 7 bases and 0 bases, in that order; junction bases with no gene match: 6. The CDR3 consists of 15 residues. CDR1 and CDR2 (germline): MNHEY, SMNVEV (reference sequence). CDR3 protein: CASKTGESSGNTIYF. In nucleotides, the CDR3 is TGTGCCAGCAAAACAGGGGAGAGCTCTGGAAACACCATATATTTT.

This sequence joins TRBV5-1 and TRBJ2-5; 7 bases map to TRBD1. The CDR3 has 14 amino acids. Trimming at V came to 4 bases and at J to 4 bases, leaving 7 bases not matched to a gene. Germline V CDR1 and CDR2: SGHRS, YFSETQ. This CDR3 is CASSPRDSGETQYF. The CDR3 nucleotides are TGCGCCAGCAGCCCCCGGGACAGCGGAGAGACCCAGTACTTC. Full variable domain (rest looked up from reference TRBV5-1 and TRBJ2-5): KAGVTQTPRYLIKTRGQQVTLSCSPISGHRSVSWYQQTPGQGLQFLFEYFSETQRNKGNFPGRFSGRQFSNSRSEMNVSTLELGDSALYLCASSPRDSGETQYFGPGTRLLVL.

Concerning this clone: An end of the junction does not agree with germline; a read error may underlie this. The chain employs TRBV14 and TRBJ2-7, with 7 bases matching TRBD2. The germline CDR1 and CDR2 sequences are SGHDN and FVKESK. The CDR3 consists of 15 residues. CDR3 in amino acids: CASNQKAGEAYEQYF. The CDR3 bases are TGTGCCAGCAACCAAAAGGCGGGGGAAGCCTACGAGCAGTACTTC.

The genes are TRBV10-3 and TRBJ2-2; a weak D match, TRBD2 (5 bases). V lost 8 bases and J lost 7, with 11 bases in between. Germline V gene data show CDR1 as ENHRY and CDR2 as SYGVKD. The CDR3 loop spans 12 amino acids. In DNA, the CDR3 is TGTGCCATCGAGAGGGTCGGCGGGGAGCTGTTTTTT. Protein product: CAIERVGGELFF.

The genes are TRBV19 and TRBJ2-4; D is possibly TRBD1 (5 bases). CDR3 size: 17 residues. The ends were cut back, 5 bases at V and 0 bases at J, with 17 bases in the middle. Germline loops: CDR1 LNHDA, CDR2 SQIVND (reference sequence). In nucleotides, the CDR3 is TGTGCCAGTAGTCCCCCCCTCAGGGAAATAGCCAAAAACATTCAGTACTTC. Protein sequence: CASSPPLREIAKNIQYF.

This clone appeared a single time. This chain joins TRBV6-5 and TRBJ2-5; a possible D gene is TRBD1 (5 bases). This CDR3 comprises 14 residues. Trimming removed 6 bases from V and 2 bases from J, with 13 bases in between. The germline CDR1 and CDR2 sequences are MNHEY and SVGAGI. CDR3 in amino acids: CASSVYRNQETQYF. In DNA form, the CDR3 reads TGTGCCAGCAGCGTCTACAGGAATCAAGAGACCCAGTACTTC.

The chain joins TRBV3-1 (or the pseudogene TRBV3-2) to TRBJ2-3; tentatively, D is TRBD2 (5 bases). Trimming stripped 6 bases from V and 4 bases from J, with 11 bases between. The germline CDR1 and CDR2 sequences are LGHDT and YNNKEL (reference sequence). The CDR3 has 13 amino acids. CDR3: CASSGLAADTQYF. The CDR3 DNA sequence: TGTGCCAGCAGTGGGCTAGCTGCAGATACGCAGTATTTT.

V is TRBV27 and J is TRBJ1-2; a possible D gene is TRBD1 (5 bases). V was clipped by 3 bases and J by 3 bases, with 17 bases between them. This CDR3 region has 16 residues. CDR1 is MNHEY and CDR2 is SMNVEV in the germline V gene (reference sequence). The CDR3 protein is CASSLLGDSRDYGYTF. CDR3 DNA: TGTGCCAGCAGTTTGTTGGGGGACTCCCGCGACTATGGCTACACCTTC.

This clone was detected only once. The chain uses TRBV29-1 and TRBJ1-2; 8 bases match TRBD1. The CDR3 sequence is 12 residues long. Germline V gene lookup returns CDR1 SQVTM and CDR2 ANQGSEA. Trimming removed 7 bases from V and 6 bases from J; junction bases left unmatched: 7. The CDR3 sequence: CSAPNRGDGYTF. DNA of the CDR3: TGCAGCGCGCCCAACAGGGGGGATGGCTACACCTTC.

This clone has more than one count but fewer than ten. The V and J genes are TRBV5-4 and TRBJ2-7; no firm D call. Germline assignment: CDR1 SGHNT and CDR2 YYREEE (reference sequence). The V end lost 2 bases, the J end lost 3 bases, and 6 bases lay between the germline ends. There are 12 residues in the CDR3. CDR3 sequence reads: CASSLYSYEQYF. DNA of the CDR3: TGTGCCAGCAGCTTATACAGCTACGAGCAGTACTTC. Supplemented by reference TRBV5-4 and TRBJ2-7, the full variable domain reads ETGVTQSPTHLIKTRGQQVTLRCSSQSGHNTVSWYQQALGQGPQFIFQYYREEENGRGNFPPRFSGLQFPNYSSELNVNALELDDSALYLCASSLYSYEQYFGPGTRLTVT.

This chain links TRBV7-9 with TRBJ1-2; D is unresolved. The germline V gene has CDR1 SEHNR and CDR2 FQNEAQ (reference sequence). This CDR3 contains 15 residues. Trimming pared 5 bases from V and 7 bases from J, leaving 20 bases between. CDR3 coding DNA: TGTGCCAGCAGCACCGCCGTAGGAGCCATTGGTGGCTACACCTTC. Its translation is CASSTAVGAIGGYTF. Supplemented by reference TRBV7-9 and TRBJ1-2, the full variable domain reads DTGVSQNPRHKITKRGQNVTFRCDPISEHNRLYWYRQTLGQGPEFLTYFQNEAQLEKSRLLSDRFSAERPKGSFSTLEIQRTEQGDSAMYLCASSTAVGAIGGYTFGSGTRLTVV.

The genes are TRBV9 and TRBJ2-5; TRBD2 matches at 7 bases. V was clipped by 7 bases and J by 5 bases; unmatched bases: 11. Germline CDR1 SGDLS, CDR2 YYNGEE. The CDR3 spans 14 residues. This CDR3 is CASAGFAGDETQYF. The CDR3 DNA is TGTGCCAGCGCGGGTTTTGCGGGGGATGAGACCCAGTACTTC.

Only a few counts were recorded for this clone. The V and J genes are TRBV5-6 and TRBJ1-5, with a weak D call TRBD1 (5 bases). In germline, CDR1 is SGHDT, CDR2 YYEEEE. The CDR3 contains 14 residues. Trimming stripped 4 bases from V and 2 bases from J, with 10 bases between. Here the CDR3 reads CASSRGRGNQPQHF. The CDR3 nucleotides read TGTGCCAGCAGCCGAGGCAGGGGCAATCAGCCCCAGCATTTT.

The V call is TRBV18, the J call TRBJ1-4; tentatively, D is TRBD1 (6 bases). This CDR3 region has 14 residues. Trimming pared 3 bases from V and 5 bases from J, leaving 10 bases between. CDR1 is KGHSH and CDR2 is LQKENI in the germline V gene. The CDR3, as DNA: TGTGCCAGCTCACCGGACAGAGGAAATGAAAAACTGTTTTTT. It is translated as CASSPDRGNEKLFF.

This clone has just a few counts. V gene TRBV11-3 combines with J gene TRBJ2-2; 14 bases match TRBD2. The ends lost 5 bases at V and 5 bases at J; junction bases unmatched: 10. The CDR3 contains 18 residues. Germline V gives CDR1 SGHNT, CDR2 YENEEA. In DNA form, the CDR3 reads TGTGCCAGCAGCCCCGGGACTAGCGGGAGTCTGGGGACCGGGGAGCTGTTTTTT. This gives the protein CASSPGTSGSLGTGELFF.

V and J are TRBV13 and TRBJ1-1, with 8 bases matching TRBD1. Per germline, CDR1 PRHDT and CDR2 FYEKMQ (reference sequence). This CDR3 contains 18 residues. J was trimmed by 5 bases and V by 5 bases; bases with no gene match: 19. This CDR3 is CASSQVVGQGGSVTEAFF. For the CDR3, the DNA is TGTGCCAGCAGCCAAGTCGTAGGACAGGGCGGTTCAGTTACTGAAGCTTTCTTT.

This clone was detected only once. J is TRBJ2-7 and V is TRBV9; D gene uncertain. The CDR3 covers 15 residues. V lost 4 bases, J lost 2 bases, and 16 bases lay in between. Germline CDR1 SGDLS, CDR2 YYNGEE. The CDR3 loop is CASSPNPGWAYEQYF. CDR3 nucleotides: TGTGCCAGCAGCCCGAACCCAGGTTGGGCCTACGAGCAGTACTTC.

The chain employs TRBV6-5 and TRBJ1-4, with D possibly being TRBD1 (6 bases). Germline V lookup: CDR1 MNHEY, CDR2 SVGAGI. Deletions cut 6 bases from V and 3 bases from J, with 14 bases between. The CDR3 totals 15 residues. In DNA form, the CDR3 reads TGTGCCAGCAGCCAAGGGGGTAGACCTAATGAAAAACTGTTTTTT. Protein product: CASSQGGRPNEKLFF.

The genes are TRBV2 and TRBJ1-2; D perhaps matches TRBD1 (6 bases). The CDR3 contains 13 residues. V was shortened by 6 bases and J by 7 bases, with 15 bases between the two germline ends. CDR1 is SNHLY and CDR2 is FYNNEI in the germline V gene. The CDR3 loop reads CASSQLSGAGYTF. The DNA for the CDR3 is TGTGCCAGCAGCCAATTATCAGGGGCTGGCTACACCTTC.

The chain couples TRBV11-2 to TRBJ2-7; possible D gene TRBD1, 6 bases. Germline CDR1 and CDR2: SGHAT and FQNNGV. This CDR3 is built from 14 residues. The V and J ends lost 3 bases and 3 bases respectively, with 12 bases between them. This CDR3 is CASSLSGEIYEQYF. In nucleotides, the CDR3 is TGTGCCAGCAGCTTGTCAGGGGAGATCTACGAGCAGTACTTC.